These T cell receptor beta chains were read from a single sample in a study of blood T cell repertoires in COVID-19. Using immunoSEQ multiplex PCR, the repertoire was profiled, and TCRdb retains in-frame clones only, with some absent. The sample lists over 140,000 clones, 80% to 85% seen once, with 4% in the top ten. The sequenced material came from peripheral blood. Source of these receptors: a woman aged 55-75 years with acute or convalescent COVID-19. Both conserved end residues are part of each CDR3. Each record gives: J gene, D gene, clone size, V gene, CDR3 DNA, CDR3 protein. D genes are given only for firm matches. The size of a clone is reported for some rows only, either as once, few or many, or as a class for expanded clones.

J: TRBJ2-1
D: TRBD1
size: NA
V: TRBV6-5
DNA: TGTGCCAGCAAACGACAGGGAACTTACAATGAGCAGTTCTTC
CDR3: CASKRQGTYNEQFF

J: TRBJ2-7
D: TRBD2
size: NA
V: TRBV10-3
DNA: TGTGCCATCAGTGAGTCGAGGCGGGAGTCTCCTCGTGACTTC
CDR3: CAISESRRESPRDF

J: TRBJ2-1
D: TRBD1
size: NA
V: TRBV30
DNA: TGTGCCTGGAGTACAGGGGGCGATAAGTTCTTC
CDR3: CAWSTGGDKFF

J: TRBJ1-2
D: TRBD1
size: NA
V: TRBV12-3/TRBV12-4
DNA: TGTGCCAGCAGCCCGGGACAGGGGGCTGGCACCTTC
CDR3: CASSPGQGAGTF

J: TRBJ2-1
D: TRBD2
size: NA
V: TRBV24-1
DNA: TGTGCCACCAGTGACCTTAGCGGGAGCCGCAATGAGCAGTTCTTC
CDR3: CATSDLSGSRNEQFF

J: TRBJ2-7
D: TRBD1
size: NA
V: TRBV7-8
DNA: TGTGCCAGCAGTACCCGGGACAGGCTTGAAATGACCTACGAGCAGTACTTC
CDR3: CASSTRDRLEMTYEQYF

J: TRBJ2-3
D: TRBD1
size: once
V: TRBV7-3
DNA: TGTGCCAGCAGCTTGACAGGGGGGACAGATACGCAGTATTTT
CDR3: CASSLTGGTDTQYF

J: TRBJ2-1
D: NA
size: NA
V: TRBV7-2
DNA: TGTGCCAGCAGCTTAAGAGGCTCCTACAATGAGCAGTTCTTC
CDR3: CASSLRGSYNEQFF

J: TRBJ2-2
D: NA
size: once
V: TRBV28
DNA: TGTGCCAGCAGTTTCTTAGCGAACACCGGGGAGCTGTTTTTT
CDR3: CASSFLANTGELFF

J: TRBJ1-1
D: NA
size: NA
V: TRBV6-6
DNA: TGTGCCAGCACTTCCATTCAGGGGAACACTGAAGCTTTCTTT
CDR3: CASTSIQGNTEAFF

J: TRBJ2-3
D: TRBD2
size: NA
V: TRBV6-1
DNA: TGTGCCAGCAGTGAAGGGGCGGGAGGTTCCAACACAGATACGCAGTATTTT
CDR3: CASSEGAGGSNTDTQYF

J: TRBJ1-6
D: NA
size: NA
V: TRBV2
DNA: TGTGCCACTCGAACGGGGGGACCTAGTGTTTCACCCCTCCACTTT
CDR3: CATRTGGPSVSPLHF

J: TRBJ1-6
D: NA
size: NA
V: TRBV19
DNA: TGTGCCAGTAGGGAACAGGGTCGTAATTCACCCCTCCACTTT
CDR3: CASREQGRNSPLHF

J: TRBJ1-3
D: NA
size: NA
V: TRBV5-4
DNA: TGTGCCAGCAGCTCAGACACAAAATCCGGAAACACCATATATTTT
CDR3: CASSSDTKSGNTIYF

J: TRBJ2-1
D: NA
size: NA
V: TRBV18
DNA: TGTGCCAGCTCCACGAGTAATGAGCAGTTCTTC
CDR3: CASSTSNEQFF

J: TRBJ1-1
D: NA
size: NA
V: TRBV6-5
DNA: TGTGCCAGCAGCCTCTCACTGACAGCTGAAGCTTTCTTT
CDR3: CASSLSLTAEAFF

J: TRBJ1-1
D: NA
size: NA
V: TRBV11-2
DNA: TGTGCCAGCAGCTTAGCGAGGAACACTGAAGCTTTCTTT
CDR3: CASSLARNTEAFF

J: TRBJ1-3
D: NA
size: NA
V: TRBV9
DNA: TGTGCCAGCAGCGTAGGGGCATCTGGAAACACCATATATTTT
CDR3: CASSVGASGNTIYF

J: TRBJ2-7
D: TRBD1
size: NA
V: TRBV13
DNA: TGTGCCAGCGGGGACAGGGGGGAGAGCTACGAGCAGTACTTC
CDR3: CASGDRGESYEQYF

J: TRBJ2-2
D: NA
size: NA
V: TRBV28
DNA: TGTGCCAGCAAGTTGGGAGGTTTGGGGGAGCTGTTTTTT
CDR3: CASKLGGLGELFF

J: TRBJ2-2
D: NA
size: NA
V: TRBV11-3
DNA: TGTGCCAGCAGCTTACAGGGAATCGGGGAGCTGTTTTTT
CDR3: CASSLQGIGELFF

J: TRBJ1-5
D: TRBD1
size: few
V: TRBV2
DNA: TGTGCCAGCAGGCAGGGGACAGGAGGGCAGCCCCAGCATTTT
CDR3: CASRQGTGGQPQHF

J: TRBJ1-6
D: NA
size: NA
V: TRBV18
DNA: TGTGCCAGCTCACCCCTTCCGGGGATAAATTCACCCCTCCACTTT
CDR3: CASSPLPGINSPLHF

J: TRBJ2-7
D: TRBD1
size: many
V: TRBV11-1
DNA: TGTGCCAGCAGCTTGTCCGGGACAGGGGGTTCCTACGAGCAGTACTTC
CDR3: CASSLSGTGGSYEQYF

J: TRBJ1-1
D: NA
size: NA
V: TRBV28
DNA: TGTGCCAGCAGCACTCACAGGTTGGAGAACACTGAAGCTTTCTTT
CDR3: CASSTHRLENTEAFF

J: TRBJ2-7
D: NA
size: NA
V: TRBV29-1
DNA: TGCAGCGTTGGTATTCAGGGTGGGCAGTACTTC
CDR3: CSVGIQGGQYF

J: TRBJ2-1
D: NA
size: NA
V: TRBV12-3/TRBV12-4
DNA: TGTGCCAGCAGCACGACAGGCTACAATGAGCAGTTCTTC
CDR3: CASSTTGYNEQFF

J: TRBJ1-3
D: NA
size: few
V: TRBV5-1
DNA: TGCGCCAGCAGCTTGGGCCGCTTACAGGGTCAGGGAAACACCATATATTTT
CDR3: CASSLGRLQGQGNTIYF

J: TRBJ1-4
D: NA
size: NA
V: TRBV27
DNA: TGTGCCAGCAGTCCCCAGGGGTGGCCTAATGAAAAACTGTTTTTT
CDR3: CASSPQGWPNEKLFF

J: TRBJ2-7
D: TRBD1
size: NA
V: TRBV19
DNA: TGTGCCAGTAGTATCGGGACAGCCGTCTACGAGCAGTACTTC
CDR3: CASSIGTAVYEQYF

J: TRBJ1-1
D: TRBD1
size: NA
V: TRBV4-3
DNA: TGCGCCAGCAGCCAAGAAACAGGGGATGTTTGGGGTCCCCCTAATAACACTGAAGCTTTCTTT
CDR3: CASSQETGDVWGPPNNTEAFF

J: TRBJ2-7
D: TRBD1
size: NA
V: TRBV19
DNA: TGTGCCAGTAGCAGCGGGACAGGGGTTTTCTACGAGCAGTACTTC
CDR3: CASSSGTGVFYEQYF

J: TRBJ2-5
D: TRBD1
size: NA
V: TRBV5-6
DNA: TGTGCCAGCAGCTTGCCCGGACAGGTACAAGAGACCCAGTACTTC
CDR3: CASSLPGQVQETQYF

J: TRBJ1-3
D: TRBD1
size: NA
V: TRBV28
DNA: TGTGCCAGCAGTTATGGGGACAGGGTAAACACCATATATTTT
CDR3: CASSYGDRVNTIYF

J: TRBJ1-1
D: NA
size: NA
V: TRBV30
DNA: TGTGCCTGGAGCGACTACACTGAAGCTTTCTTT
CDR3: CAWSDYTEAFF

J: TRBJ2-7
D: TRBD2
size: NA
V: TRBV28
DNA: TGTGCCAGCAGTCCTACTAGCGGGGTTCCCTACGAGCAGTACTTC
CDR3: CASSPTSGVPYEQYF

J: TRBJ1-2
D: NA
size: NA
V: TRBV4-2
DNA: TGTGCCAGCAGCCAAGAATATGAGGGATACTCTGGCTACACCTTC
CDR3: CASSQEYEGYSGYTF

J: TRBJ2-7
D: NA
size: NA
V: TRBV18
DNA: TGTGCCAGCTCTAAGAGTCACGAGCAGTACTTC
CDR3: CASSKSHEQYF

J: TRBJ1-1
D: NA
size: NA
V: TRBV20-1
DNA: TGCAGTGCTAGTGACCCACGAGCTAACACTGAAGCTTTCTTT
CDR3: CSASDPRANTEAFF

J: TRBJ2-7
D: TRBD2
size: NA
V: TRBV27
DNA: TGTGCCAGCAGTGCGCGGGGGGATCCATCCTACGAGCAGTACTTC
CDR3: CASSARGDPSYEQYF

J: TRBJ2-1
D: NA
size: NA
V: TRBV6-5
DNA: TGTGCCAGCAGAATCACAGGGTCGGAGCGCAATGAGCAGTTCTTC
CDR3: CASRITGSERNEQFF

J: TRBJ1-1
D: NA
size: NA
V: TRBV5-4
DNA: TGTGCCAGCAGCTCCCAGGTGGTCCGTGCTGAAGCTTTCTTT
CDR3: CASSSQVVRAEAFF

J: TRBJ2-3
D: NA
size: NA
V: TRBV10-3
DNA: TGTGCCATCAGCGGGACTCGCGCTTCGCTCGTCCTAACAGATACGCAGTATTTT
CDR3: CAISGTRASLVLTDTQYF

J: TRBJ1-1
D: NA
size: NA
V: TRBV6-2/TRBV6-3
DNA: TGTGCCAGCAGTTATGGAGACTCTGAAGCTTTCTTT
CDR3: CASSYGDSEAFF

J: TRBJ2-5
D: TRBD1
size: NA
V: TRBV28
DNA: TGTGCCAGCAACGTAAGGGGGCCAGAGACCCAGTACTTC
CDR3: CASNVRGPETQYF

J: TRBJ2-1
D: NA
size: NA
V: TRBV25-1
DNA: TGTGCCAGCAGTGATCCCCACGGGGTCAATGAGCAGTTCTTC
CDR3: CASSDPHGVNEQFF

J: TRBJ1-1
D: TRBD1
size: NA
V: TRBV4-1
DNA: TGCGCCAGCAGCCAAGATCAAGGGGGCCCGAACACTGAAGCTTTCTTT
CDR3: CASSQDQGGPNTEAFF

J: TRBJ1-3
D: NA
size: few
V: TRBV28
DNA: TGTGCCAGCATACCCAGTGATATAGGAAACACCATATATTTT
CDR3: CASIPSDIGNTIYF

J: TRBJ1-3
D: NA
size: NA
V: TRBV28
DNA: TGTGCCAGCAGAATACTAAGGGGGTCTGGAAACACCATATATTTT
CDR3: CASRILRGSGNTIYF

J: TRBJ2-7
D: TRBD2
size: NA
V: TRBV5-4
DNA: TGTGCCAGCAGCGTTGACTCGGGAGGCTACGAGCAGTACTTC
CDR3: CASSVDSGGYEQYF

J: TRBJ1-2
D: NA
size: NA
V: TRBV2
DNA: TGTGCCAGCAGTTCCTCCAGGGGAAAATTCTATGGCTACACCTTC
CDR3: CASSSSRGKFYGYTF

J: TRBJ2-7
D: NA
size: NA
V: TRBV6-5
DNA: TGTGCCAGCAACCGAGCTCTTGAGCAGTACTTC
CDR3: CASNRALEQYF

J: TRBJ1-6
D: NA
size: NA
V: TRBV18
DNA: TGTGCCAGCTCACCACCCTCTTCGGGGGGGCGGAGGGGTTCACCCCTCCACTTT
CDR3: CASSPPSSGGRRGSPLHF

J: TRBJ1-5
D: TRBD1
size: NA
V: TRBV18
DNA: TGTGCCAGCTCACCGCAGGGGGATCAGCCCCAGCATTTT
CDR3: CASSPQGDQPQHF

J: TRBJ1-5
D: NA
size: NA
V: TRBV21-1
DNA: TGTGCCAGCAGCAAAGCCCATAAAGGACAGGGAGGCAATCAGCCCCAGCATTTT
CDR3: CASSKAHKGQGGNQPQHF

J: TRBJ1-2
D: NA
size: NA
V: TRBV27
DNA: TGTGCCAGCAGTTTCTCAGCAAACAGGGCTACTGGCTACACCTTC
CDR3: CASSFSANRATGYTF